These 19 T cell receptor beta chains originate from one sample sequenced in a study of T cell changes during pregnancy in multiple sclerosis (dated by TCRdb to between 2018 and 2021). Library preparation employed the immunoSEQ multiplex PCR assay. TCRdb obtained this table from immuneACCESS and retained in-frame rearrangements with V and J assigned. These tables miss some clones; where compared with another copy, unresolved V genes account for less than half of the shortfall, and the remainder is unexplained. The sample profile shows approximately 33,000 clones; 88% of them were found once. Jointly, the top ten make up about 0.7% of the sample. Sample: CD4+ T cells from peripheral blood mononuclear cells, taken in the first trimester of pregnancy. Receptors were obtained from a female donor in good health, enrolled as a control in a pregnancy study.

This chain links TRBV27 with TRBJ1-1; D is uncertain. Trimming removed 0 bases from V and 10 bases from J, with 12 bases in between. CDR1 and CDR2 from the germline V gene are MNHEY and SMNVEV (reference sequence). This CDR3 is built from 13 residues. As DNA, the CDR3 is TGTGCCAGCAGTTTATCGAAGGCGGGTGGAGCTTTCTTT. Its protein product is CASSLSKAGGAFF.

The chain has TRBV7-6 and TRBJ1-1, with TRBD1 matching over 7 bases. V lost 5 bases to trimming and J lost 0 bases; unmatched junction nucleotides: 3. This CDR3 contains 14 residues. The germline CDR1 and CDR2 sequences are SGHVS and FNYEAQ. The CDR3 bases are TGTGCCAGCAGCCCGACAGGGCTGAACACTGAAGCTTTCTTT. This codes for CASSPTGLNTEAFF.

This chain uses TRBV18 with TRBJ2-5, with 8 positions matching TRBD2. With 3 bases clipped from V and 1 base from J, the junction kept 7 bases outside the gene matches. Germline V gene data show CDR1 as KGHSH and CDR2 as LQKENI. The CDR3 is 16 amino acids. The CDR3 DNA reads TGTGCCAGCTCACCTAATAGCGGGGAGATCCAAGAGACCCAGTACTTC. Its protein is CASSPNSGEIQETQYF.

The chain joins TRBV9 to TRBJ1-2; D is possibly TRBD1 (6 bases). CDR1 and CDR2 from the germline V gene are SGDLS and YYNGEE. The V end lost 0 bases, the J end lost 3 bases, and 12 bases lay between the germline ends. This CDR3 has 15 residues. The CDR3 spells CASSVVGARDYGYTF. The DNA for the CDR3 is TGTGCCAGCAGCGTAGTGGGGGCGAGGGACTATGGCTACACCTTC.

The rearrangement links TRBV7-8 to TRBJ1-6; possibly TRBD1 for D (5 bases). The germline gives CDR1 SGHVS, CDR2 FQNEAQ. CDR3 size: 14 residues. V lost 3 bases and J 5 bases, leaving 8 bases between the germline ends. CDR3 protein: CASSFGGNNSPLHF. For the CDR3, the DNA is TGTGCCAGCAGCTTCGGGGGTAATAATTCACCCCTCCACTTT.

This chain uses TRBV19 with TRBJ2-3; 8 bases align to TRBD1. The CDR3 sequence is 15 residues long. With 4 bases clipped from V and 3 bases from J, the junction kept 6 bases outside the gene matches. Germline V CDR1 and CDR2: LNHDA, SQIVND (reference sequence). CDR3 sequence (DNA): TGTGCCAGTAGTAGCTCCGGGACAGGTACAGATACGCAGTATTTT. Protein product: CASSSSGTGTDTQYF.

The J gene is TRBJ1-5, the V gene TRBV19, with D uncertain. Germline-derived CDR1 and CDR2 are LNHDA and SQIVND (reference sequence). This CDR3 is 16 amino acids long. V was shortened by 1 base and J by 6 bases, with 16 bases between the two germline ends. The CDR3: CASSIVSPGLRQPQHF. The CDR3 DNA is TGTGCCAGTAGTATAGTAAGTCCGGGGTTGCGTCAGCCCCAGCATTTT.

This clone has more than one count but fewer than ten. V gene TRBV4-1 combines with J gene TRBJ2-2; the match to TRBD2 covers 7 bases. CDR1 is MGHRA and CDR2 is YSYEKL in the germline V gene. With 0 bases clipped from V and 4 bases from J, the junction kept 5 bases outside the gene matches. This CDR3 is built from 16 residues. The DNA of the CDR3 is TGCGCCAGCAGCCAAGATGTGACTAGCTCCACCGGGGAGCTGTTTTTT. Its translation is CASSQDVTSSTGELFF.

The genes are TRBV25-1 and TRBJ2-7, with D perhaps matching TRBD1 (5 bases). CDR1 and CDR2 from the germline V gene are MGHDK and SYGVNS. V was clipped by 4 bases and J by 4 bases, with 14 bases between them. The CDR3 spans 14 residues. The CDR3 spells CASSGPGILYEQYF. The CDR3 DNA sequence: TGTGCCAGCAGTGGTCCAGGGATTTTGTACGAGCAGTACTTC.

The chain joins TRBV4-1 to TRBJ1-4; 7 bases fit TRBD1. V lost 5 bases, J lost 8 bases, and 11 bases stayed unmatched. The length of the CDR3 is 15 residues. The V gene's germline CDR1 is MGHRA and CDR2 YSYEKL. DNA for the CDR3: TGCGCCAGCAGCTCGATCCAGGGGGATGAAGAAAAACTGTTTTTT. Protein product: CASSSIQGDEEKLFF.

The V call is TRBV30, the J call TRBJ1-4, with no clear D. This CDR3 is built from 11 residues. Trimming took 0 bases from V and 8 from J, leaving 4 bases between them. The germline gives CDR1 GTSNPN, CDR2 SVGIG (reference sequence). The chain's CDR3 is CAWSVLEKLFF. The CDR3 DNA is TGTGCCTGGAGTGTTCTGGAAAAACTGTTTTTT.

V usage is TRBV4-2 and J usage is TRBJ1-4; 8 nucleotides match TRBD1. The V segment lost 2 bases and the J segment 6 bases; nucleotides outside the gene matches: 5. Germline CDR1 reads LGHNA; CDR2 reads YNFKEQ. The CDR3 is 15 amino acids. The CDR3 loop is CASSQFSTGDEKLFF. CDR3 nucleotides: TGTGCCAGCAGCCAATTTTCGACAGGGGATGAAAAACTGTTTTTT.

The genes are TRBV6-6 and TRBJ2-5; D possibly corresponds to TRBD1 (6 bases). The V and J ends lost 0 bases and 1 base respectively, with 9 bases between them. The germline V gene encodes CDR1 MNHNY and CDR2 SVGAGI (reference sequence). This CDR3 has 15 residues. CDR3 loop: CASSYSRQAQETQYF. The DNA for the CDR3 is TGTGCCAGCAGTTACTCGAGACAGGCCCAAGAGACCCAGTACTTC.

The CDR3 protein is CASSYVAGSLGNTIYF. CDR3 coding DNA: TGTGCCAGCAGTTACGTAGCAGGGTCTTTAGGAAACACCATATATTTT. The chain recombines TRBV6-5 with TRBJ1-3; TRBD1 is a possible D gene (5 bases). CDR1 is MNHEY, CDR2 SVGAGI, per germline. The CDR3 has 16 amino acids. V was clipped by 2 bases and J by 4 bases, with 15 bases between them.

The V gene is TRBV11-3, the J gene TRBJ2-1, with D perhaps matching TRBD1 (6 bases). This CDR3 has 14 amino acids. Germline-derived CDR1 and CDR2 are SGHNT and YENEEA. The ends were cut back, 2 bases at V and 10 bases at J, with 15 bases in the middle. This CDR3 reads CASSLSMGQKEQFF. The CDR3 nucleotides read TGTGCCAGCAGCTTATCGATGGGACAAAAAGAGCAGTTCTTC.

The chain carries TRBV7-9 and TRBJ2-2; maybe TRBD1 (6 bases). The CDR3 totals 16 residues. V lost 5 bases, J lost 4 bases, and 17 bases lay in between. The germline V gene has CDR1 SEHNR and CDR2 FQNEAQ (reference sequence). The CDR3 here is CASSLIGQLSTGELFF. The CDR3 DNA sequence: TGTGCCAGCAGCCTAATCGGACAGCTTAGCACCGGGGAGCTGTTTTTT.

In DNA, the CDR3 is TGCACCAGCAGCCAAGAGGGCAGAGCCTCTGGAAACACCATATATTTT. This encodes CTSSQEGRASGNTIYF. V usage is TRBV1 and J usage is TRBJ1-3; the tabulated D call, TRBD1, remains unverified against the DNA. TRBV1 is classified as a pseudogene. The CDR3 runs 16 residues.

The V and J genes are TRBV6-1 and TRBJ2-3; TRBD2 might be the D (6 bases). Trimming pared 6 bases from V and 0 bases from J, leaving 13 bases between. CDR1 and CDR2 from the germline V gene are MNHNS and SASEGT. CDR3 length: 15 amino acids. CDR3 in amino acids: CASSEEGRSTDTQYF. CDR3 nucleotides: TGTGCCAGCAGCGAGGAGGGCCGAAGCACAGATACGCAGTATTTT.

The chain couples TRBV11-2 to TRBJ1-6, with D unresolved. The CDR3 covers 15 residues. Germline assignment: CDR1 SGHAT and CDR2 FQNNGV. Trimming pared 0 bases from V and 7 bases from J, leaving 10 bases between. CDR3 DNA: TGTGCCAGCAGCTTAGATGCCAGTGGCAATTCACCCCTCCACTTT. Translation gives CASSLDASGNSPLHF.